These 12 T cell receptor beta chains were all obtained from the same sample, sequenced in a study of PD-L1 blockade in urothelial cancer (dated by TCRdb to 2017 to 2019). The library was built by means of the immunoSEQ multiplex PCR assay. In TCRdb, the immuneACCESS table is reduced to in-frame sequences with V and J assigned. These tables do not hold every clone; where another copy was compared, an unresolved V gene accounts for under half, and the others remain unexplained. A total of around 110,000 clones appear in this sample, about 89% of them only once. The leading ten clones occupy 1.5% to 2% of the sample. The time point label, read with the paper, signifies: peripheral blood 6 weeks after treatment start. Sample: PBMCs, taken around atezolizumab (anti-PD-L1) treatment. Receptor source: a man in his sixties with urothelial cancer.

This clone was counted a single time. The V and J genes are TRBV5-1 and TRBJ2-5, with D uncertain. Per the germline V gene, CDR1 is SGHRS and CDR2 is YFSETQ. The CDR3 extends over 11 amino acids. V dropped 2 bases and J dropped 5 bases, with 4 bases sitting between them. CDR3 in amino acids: CASSFSETQYF. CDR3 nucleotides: TGCGCCAGCAGCTTTTCTGAGACCCAGTACTTC.

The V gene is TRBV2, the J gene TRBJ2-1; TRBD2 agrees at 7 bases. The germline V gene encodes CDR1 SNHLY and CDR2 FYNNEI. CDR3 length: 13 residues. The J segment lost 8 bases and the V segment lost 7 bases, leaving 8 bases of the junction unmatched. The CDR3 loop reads CASNLLARHEQFF. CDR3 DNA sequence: TGTGCCAGCAACTTACTAGCGAGGCATGAGCAGTTCTTC.

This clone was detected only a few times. The CDR3 loop is CASSPVGTYNTEAFF. The DNA of the CDR3 is TGCGCCAGCAGCCCGGTGGGGACATACAACACTGAAGCTTTCTTT. V usage is TRBV5-1 and J usage is TRBJ1-1, with a weak D call TRBD1 (6 bases). Between the trimmed V and J ends, which lost 4 bases and 2 bases, there was a span of 15 bases. Germline-derived CDR1 and CDR2 are SGHRS and YFSETQ. The CDR3 runs to 15 residues.

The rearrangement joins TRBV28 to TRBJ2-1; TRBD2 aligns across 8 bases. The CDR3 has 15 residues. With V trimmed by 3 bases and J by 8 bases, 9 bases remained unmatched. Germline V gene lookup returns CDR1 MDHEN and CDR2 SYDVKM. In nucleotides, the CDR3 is TGTGCCAGCAGTTTTTCGGGTAGCGGGGTGGATGAGCAGTTCTTC. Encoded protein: CASSFSGSGVDEQFF.

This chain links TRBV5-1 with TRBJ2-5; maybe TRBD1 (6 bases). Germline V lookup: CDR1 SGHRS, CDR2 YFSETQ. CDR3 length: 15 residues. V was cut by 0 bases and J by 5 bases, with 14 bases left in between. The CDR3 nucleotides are TGCGCCAGCAGCTTGGGGGACACGGGCTCGGAGACCCAGTACTTC. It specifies CASSLGDTGSETQYF. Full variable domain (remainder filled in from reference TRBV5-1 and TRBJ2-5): KAGVTQTPRYLIKTRGQQVTLSCSPISGHRSVSWYQQTPGQGLQFLFEYFSETQRNKGNFPGRFSGRQFSNSRSEMNVSTLELGDSALYLCASSLGDTGSETQYFGPGTRLLVL.

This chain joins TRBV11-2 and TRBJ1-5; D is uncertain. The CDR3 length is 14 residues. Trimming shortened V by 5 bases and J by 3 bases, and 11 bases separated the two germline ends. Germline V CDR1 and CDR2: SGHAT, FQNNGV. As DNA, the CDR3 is TGTGCCAGCAGCCCAGAGAGGGTCAATCAGCCCCAGCATTTT. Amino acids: CASSPERVNQPQHF.

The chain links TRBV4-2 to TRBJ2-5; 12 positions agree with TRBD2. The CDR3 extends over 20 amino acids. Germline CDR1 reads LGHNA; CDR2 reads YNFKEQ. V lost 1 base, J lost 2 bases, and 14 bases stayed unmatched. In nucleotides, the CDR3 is TGTGCCAGCAGCCAAGCCCCGACATTGGGACTAGCGGGTGCACAAGAGACCCAGTACTTC. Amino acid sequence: CASSQAPTLGLAGAQETQYF.

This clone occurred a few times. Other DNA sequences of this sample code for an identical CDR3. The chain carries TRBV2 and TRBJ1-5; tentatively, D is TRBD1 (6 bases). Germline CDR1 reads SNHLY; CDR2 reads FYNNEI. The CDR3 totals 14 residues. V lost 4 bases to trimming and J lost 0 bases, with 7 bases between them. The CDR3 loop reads CASSVGGSNQPQHF. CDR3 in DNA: TGTGCCAGCAGTGTAGGGGGTAGCAATCAGCCCCAGCATTTT.

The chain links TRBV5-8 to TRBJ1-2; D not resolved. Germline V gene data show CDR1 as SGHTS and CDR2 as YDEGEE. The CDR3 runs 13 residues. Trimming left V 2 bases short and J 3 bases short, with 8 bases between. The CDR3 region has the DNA TGTGCCAGCAGCTTTCGGCAGGACTATGGCTACACCTTC. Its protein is CASSFRQDYGYTF.

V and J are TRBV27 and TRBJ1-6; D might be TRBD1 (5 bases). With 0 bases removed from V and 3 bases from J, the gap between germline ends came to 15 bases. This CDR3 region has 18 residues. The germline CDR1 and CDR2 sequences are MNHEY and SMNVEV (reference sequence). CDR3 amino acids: CASSLSWTLLYYNSPLHF. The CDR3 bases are TGTGCCAGCAGTTTATCTTGGACATTACTTTACTATAATTCACCCCTCCACTTT.

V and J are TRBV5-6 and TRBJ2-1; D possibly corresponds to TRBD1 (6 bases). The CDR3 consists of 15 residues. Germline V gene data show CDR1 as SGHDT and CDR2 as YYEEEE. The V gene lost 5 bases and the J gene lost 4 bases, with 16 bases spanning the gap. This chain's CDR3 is CASRLQGVGYNEQFF. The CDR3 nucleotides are TGTGCCAGCAGGTTACAGGGAGTTGGATACAATGAGCAGTTCTTC.

This CDR3 is CASSLPAGLPRNEQFF. CDR3 DNA sequence: TGTGCCAGCAGCTTACCCGCGGGTCTACCCAGGAATGAGCAGTTCTTC. This chain connects TRBV11-1 to TRBJ2-1; maybe TRBD2 (5 bases). Germline V gene lookup returns CDR1 SGHAT and CDR2 FQDESV (reference sequence). V lost 2 bases, J lost 7 bases, and 18 bases lay in between. The CDR3 consists of 16 residues.